The 22 T cell receptor beta chains presented below share a single source sample, sequenced in a study of cytomegalovirus exposure and HLA in healthy donors. With 60 Vbeta and 13 Jbeta primers, the PCR was carried out. This table comes from immunoSEQ multiplex PCR, and its TCRdb copy is limited to in-frame clones, with some not included. The table lists fewer than 200,000 clones, more than 65% of them singletons, with about 0.5% in the top ten. Sequencing was carried out using PBMCs. These TCRs come from a woman aged 45-59 years in good health and CMV-seronegative.

V usage is TRBV2 and J usage is TRBJ2-5, with a weak D call TRBD2 (5 bases). Germline V gene data show CDR1 as SNHLY and CDR2 as FYNNEI. CDR3 length equals 13 residues. V lost 0 bases to trimming and J lost 9 bases, with 11 bases between them. The CDR3: CASSEAGEKAQYF. The CDR3 DNA sequence: TGTGCCAGCAGTGAAGCTGGGGAGAAGGCCCAGTACTTC.

CDR3 nucleotides: TGTGCCAGCAGCGCGAGCAATTCCGGGGAGCTGTTTTTT. It encodes CASSASNSGELFF. The chain uses TRBV9 and TRBJ2-2; D not resolved. There are 13 residues in the CDR3. The V gene's germline CDR1 is SGDLS and CDR2 YYNGEE. Trimming shortened V by 3 bases and J by 6 bases, and 9 bases separated the two germline ends.

The chain is built from TRBV4-3 and TRBJ2-3; D is possibly TRBD2 (6 bases). CDR3 length: 16 residues. From germline, CDR1 is LGHNA and CDR2 YSLEER. V shed 4 bases and J shed 2 bases, with 16 bases lying between them. CDR3 coding DNA: TGCGCCAGCAGCCTGGCAGAGCGGGCTAACACAGATACGCAGTATTTT. It is translated as CASSLAERANTDTQYF.

This chain connects TRBV6-5 to TRBJ1-4; 8 bases are a match to TRBD1. This CDR3 spans 13 amino acids. Trimming cost V 5 bases and J 8 bases; bases outside gene matches: 4. The germline V gene has CDR1 MNHEY and CDR2 SVGAGI. As DNA, the CDR3 is TGTGCCAGCAGTATCCGGGACAGGGAAAAACTGTTTTTT. Translation gives CASSIRDREKLFF.

This rearrangement joins TRBV27 to TRBJ1-1, with D possibly matching TRBD1 (5 bases). Trimming took off 7 bases at V and 3 bases at J, with 18 bases between the two ends. The CDR3 sequence is 15 residues long. Germline CDR1 reads MNHEY; CDR2 reads SMNVEV (reference sequence). CDR3 amino acids: CASNYQGMSYTEAFF. DNA for the CDR3: TGTGCCAGCAATTACCAGGGCATGAGTTACACTGAAGCTTTCTTT.

This chain uses TRBV6-5 with TRBJ2-7; D is possibly TRBD1 (5 bases). From germline, CDR1 is MNHEY and CDR2 SVGAGI. Trimming stripped 0 bases from V and 1 base from J, with 10 bases between. The CDR3 contains 15 residues. DNA for the CDR3: TGTGCCAGCAGTTACTCGACAGCAGGGTCCTACGAGCAGTACTTC. Amino acids: CASSYSTAGSYEQYF.

V gene TRBV19 combines with J gene TRBJ2-1; tentatively, D is TRBD2 (6 bases). This CDR3 region has 16 residues. Trimming cost V 7 bases and J 1 base, with 17 bases left between them. Per germline, CDR1 LNHDA and CDR2 SQIVND (reference sequence). CDR3 protein: CASTRWGVGSYNEQFF. In nucleotides, the CDR3 is TGTGCCAGTACTAGATGGGGGGTAGGGTCCTACAATGAGCAGTTCTTC.

The chain recombines TRBV5-4 with TRBJ2-2; tentative D call: TRBD2 (6 bases). V was shortened by 4 bases and J by 4 bases, with 17 bases between the two germline ends. Germline V CDR1 and CDR2: SGHNT, YYREEE (reference sequence). This CDR3 spans 16 amino acids. The DNA for the CDR3 is TGTGCCAGCAGCCACACGGGAGTTAGGATCACCGGGGAGCTGTTTTTT. Translated, it gives CASSHTGVRITGELFF.

The chain is built from TRBV11-1 and TRBJ2-1; D call uncertain. Trimming pared 3 bases from V and 4 bases from J, leaving 22 bases between. This CDR3 region has 18 residues. Germline-derived CDR1 and CDR2 are SGHAT and FQDESV (reference sequence). The CDR3 here is CASSFRQPTSLKYNEQFF. The CDR3 DNA sequence: TGTGCCAGCAGCTTCAGGCAACCAACCAGTTTGAAGTACAATGAGCAGTTCTTC.

This clone was seen only once. The CDR3 region is CASSRGEGRGETQYF. CDR3 coding DNA: TGTGCCAGCAGCCGCGGGGAGGGCCGTGGAGAGACCCAGTACTTC. This chain connects TRBV7-9 to TRBJ2-5; 7 bases fit TRBD2. The CDR3 runs 15 residues. Germline V gives CDR1 SEHNR, CDR2 FQNEAQ (reference sequence). Trimming cost V 5 bases and J 4 bases; bases outside gene matches: 10.

In its sample, this clone was seen a few times. The junction and the germline gene differ at one end; a read error may be behind it. CDR3 sequence (DNA): TGTGCCAGCAGCCCAGGGGACAGGGGGGCCTTC. Encoded protein: CASSPGDRGAF. J is TRBJ1-2 and V is TRBV7-2, with TRBD1 matching over 11 bases. In germline, CDR1 is SGHTA, CDR2 FQGNSA. This CDR3 is 11 amino acids long.

The chain employs TRBV6-5 and TRBJ1-1, with a weak D call TRBD1 (6 bases). V dropped 6 bases and J dropped 2 bases, with 16 bases sitting between them. The CDR3 runs 15 residues. Germline assignment: CDR1 MNHEY and CDR2 SVGAGI. The CDR3 loop is CASRPRGQINTEAFF. DNA for the CDR3: TGTGCCAGCAGGCCCCGCGGACAGATCAACACTGAAGCTTTCTTT.

The chain links TRBV30 to TRBJ1-5, with 9 bases aligning to TRBD1. The V gene's germline CDR1 is GTSNPN and CDR2 SVGIG (reference sequence). The CDR3 consists of 17 residues. V lost 3 bases to trimming and J lost 1 base; unmatched junction nucleotides: 10. The CDR3 sequence is CAWSIDRGLYSNQPQHF. The CDR3 DNA reads TGTGCCTGGAGCATTGACAGGGGGTTGTACAGCAATCAGCCCCAGCATTTT.

This sequence joins TRBV18 and TRBJ2-6, with D possibly being TRBD2 (5 bases). V was pared by 6 bases and J by 3 bases, with 12 bases between. This CDR3 has 15 residues. The germline V gene encodes CDR1 KGHSH and CDR2 LQKENI. CDR3 coding DNA: TGTGCCAGCTCCCTCGGGGTGTATGGGGCCAACGTCCTGACTTTC. Its translation is CASSLGVYGANVLTF.

CDR3 coding DNA: TGTGCCAGCAGTCCCGGCCGTGGGAGGGTCACAGATACGCAGTATTTT. Its translation is CASSPGRGRVTDTQYF. The genes are TRBV27 and TRBJ2-3; 7 bases agree with TRBD2. Trimming cost V 5 bases and J 2 bases; bases outside gene matches: 10. CDR3 size: 16 residues. Germline V gene sequence: CDR1 MNHEY, CDR2 SMNVEV (reference sequence).

The V call is TRBV6-1, the J call TRBJ2-3; weak D call: TRBD2 (6 bases). CDR1 is MNHNS, CDR2 SASEGT, per germline. V was pared by 7 bases and J by 5 bases, with 19 bases between. This CDR3 region has 15 residues. CDR3 residues: CASKSYPSVGDTQYF. The CDR3 DNA reads as TGTGCCAGCAAAAGTTACCCTAGCGTCGGAGATACGCAGTATTTT.

This clone turned up a few times. The V call is TRBV5-1, the J call TRBJ1-3, with TRBD1 identical over 8 bases. J was trimmed by 4 bases and V by 4 bases; bases with no gene match: 7. The CDR3 runs to 15 residues. From germline, CDR1 is SGHRS and CDR2 YFSETQ. In DNA, the CDR3 is TGCGCCAGCAGCCGGACAGGGAATACCGGAAACACCATATATTTT. It specifies CASSRTGNTGNTIYF.

With regard to this clone: Its ends do not fully match the called genes, so a read error is possible. The chain links TRBV4-1 to TRBJ2-5, with 14 bases identical to TRBD2. Gene TRBJ2-7 matches the end of the DNA better, so the J call may be wrong. The germline CDR1 and CDR2 sequences are MGHRA and YSYEKL. The CDR3 is 18 residues long. In DNA, the CDR3 is TGCGCCAGCAACCAAAAAAGAGGACTAGCGGGAGGAGCGTACGAGCAGTACTTC. Protein: CASNQKRGLAGGAYEQYF.

In this sample, this clone turned up once. The chain couples TRBV6-6 to TRBJ1-4; D gene uncertain. The germline V gene has CDR1 MNHNY and CDR2 SVGAGI (reference sequence). Trimming left V 6 bases short and J 0 bases short, with 14 bases between. CDR3 length: 16 amino acids. This chain's CDR3 is CASSQDGETTNEKLFF. The CDR3 DNA reads as TGTGCCAGCAGCCAAGACGGGGAAACAACTAATGAAAAACTGTTTTTT.

The chain joins TRBV4-1 to TRBJ1-5; D ambiguous. V gave up 0 bases and J gave up 6 bases, with 6 bases separating them. This CDR3 comprises 13 residues. Per germline, CDR1 MGHRA and CDR2 YSYEKL. For the CDR3, the DNA is TGCGCCAGCAGCCAAGATATCAGTCAGCCCCAGCATTTT. Protein product: CASSQDISQPQHF.

This clone was seen just once. The V and J genes are TRBV5-4 and TRBJ2-1, with TRBD2 matching 7 bases. This CDR3 contains 15 residues. Germline CDR1 and CDR2: SGHNT and YYREEE (reference sequence). V dropped 4 bases and J dropped 1; count of bases not matched to a gene: 5. The CDR3 protein is CASSLGGTSYNEQFF. The CDR3, as DNA: TGTGCCAGCAGCCTCGGGGGGACTTCCTACAATGAGCAGTTCTTC.

The chain has TRBV27 and TRBJ2-3; D possibly corresponds to TRBD2 (6 bases). CDR3 size: 16 residues. The V gene's germline CDR1 is MNHEY and CDR2 SMNVEV (reference sequence). The V end lost 7 bases, the J end lost 2 bases, and 19 bases lay between the germline ends. The CDR3 loop reads CASKNFGVADTDTQYF. The CDR3 bases are TGTGCCAGCAAGAATTTCGGGGTAGCGGACACAGATACGCAGTATTTT.